This T cell receptor beta chain was recorded in a study of blood T cell repertoires in COVID-19. Across the whole study: Researchers got acute and convalescent COVID-19 samples from the United States, Italy and Spain.

Sequencing used immunoSEQ multiplex PCR; TCRdb keeps in-frame clones, though not all of them. The sample shows about 150,000 clones, roughly 90% of them seen only once. CDR1 and CDR2 (germline): SGHVS, FNYEAQ. This CDR3 comprises 16 residues. The V gene end was trimmed by 3 bases and the J gene end by 2 bases; junction bases not matched to a gene: 1. The clonotype originates from a man aged 60-69 years with active or convalescent COVID-19. The sequencing sample was made of peripheral blood. This chain connects TRBV7-6 to TRBJ2-5; 15 bases are shared with TRBD2. The CDR3 protein is CASSFGLAGGQETQYF. CDR3 sequence (DNA): TGTGCCAGCAGCTTTGGACTAGCGGGGGGGCAAGAGACCCAGTACTTC.